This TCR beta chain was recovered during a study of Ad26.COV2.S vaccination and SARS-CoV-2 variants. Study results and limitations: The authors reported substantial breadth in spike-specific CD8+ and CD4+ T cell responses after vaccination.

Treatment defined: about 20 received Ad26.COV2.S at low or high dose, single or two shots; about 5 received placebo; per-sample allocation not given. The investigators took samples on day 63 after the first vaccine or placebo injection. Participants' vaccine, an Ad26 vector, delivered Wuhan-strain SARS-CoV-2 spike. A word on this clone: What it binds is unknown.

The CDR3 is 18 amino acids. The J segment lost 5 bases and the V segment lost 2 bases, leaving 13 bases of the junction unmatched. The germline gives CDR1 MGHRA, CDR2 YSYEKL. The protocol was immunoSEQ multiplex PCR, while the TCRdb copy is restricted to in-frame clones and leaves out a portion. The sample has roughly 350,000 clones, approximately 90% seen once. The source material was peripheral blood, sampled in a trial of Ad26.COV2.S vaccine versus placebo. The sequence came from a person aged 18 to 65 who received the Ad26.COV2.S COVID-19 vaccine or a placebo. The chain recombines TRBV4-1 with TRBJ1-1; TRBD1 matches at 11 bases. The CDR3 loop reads CASSQPWLRDRGKTEAFF. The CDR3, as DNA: TGCGCCAGCAGCCAACCTTGGCTTCGGGACAGGGGGAAGACTGAAGCTTTCTTT.